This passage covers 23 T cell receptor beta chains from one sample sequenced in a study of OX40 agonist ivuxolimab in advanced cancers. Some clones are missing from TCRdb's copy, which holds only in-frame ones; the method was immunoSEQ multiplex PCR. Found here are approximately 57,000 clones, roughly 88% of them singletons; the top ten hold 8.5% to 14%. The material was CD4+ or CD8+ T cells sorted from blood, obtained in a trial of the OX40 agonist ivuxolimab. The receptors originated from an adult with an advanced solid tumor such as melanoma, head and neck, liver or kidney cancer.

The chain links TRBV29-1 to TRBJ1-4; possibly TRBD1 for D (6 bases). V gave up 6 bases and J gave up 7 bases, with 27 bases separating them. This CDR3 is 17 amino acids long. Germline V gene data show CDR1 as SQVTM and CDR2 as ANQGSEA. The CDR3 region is CSVVLTGPQGASEKLFF. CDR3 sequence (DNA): TGCAGCGTCGTACTGACAGGACCCCAAGGCGCGAGTGAAAAACTGTTTTTT. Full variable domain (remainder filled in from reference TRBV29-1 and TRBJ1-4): SAVISQKPSRDICQRGTSLTIQCQVDSQVTMMFWYRQQPGQSLTLIATANQGSEATYESGFVIDKFPISRPNLTFSTLTVSNMSPEDSSIYLCSVVLTGPQGASEKLFFGSGTQLSVL.

Here the CDR3 DNA reads TGTGCCAGCAGTTTAGGGACAGGGGGTATCGAAGCTTTCTTT. It translates to CASSLGTGGIEAFF. This chain uses TRBV28 with TRBJ1-1; 11 bases are shared with TRBD1. The CDR3 is 14 residues long. Trimming at V came to 2 bases and at J to 8 bases, leaving 4 bases not matched to a gene. CDR1 and CDR2 (germline): MDHEN, SYDVKM.

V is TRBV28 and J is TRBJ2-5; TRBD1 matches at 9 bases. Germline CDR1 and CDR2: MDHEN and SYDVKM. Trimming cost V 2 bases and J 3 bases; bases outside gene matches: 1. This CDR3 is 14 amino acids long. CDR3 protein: CASSLTGGEETQYF. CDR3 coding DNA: TGTGCCAGCAGTTTAACAGGGGGCGAAGAGACCCAGTACTTC. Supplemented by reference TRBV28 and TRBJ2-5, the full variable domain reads DVKVTQSSRYLVKRTGEKVFLECVQDMDHENMFWYRQDPGLGLRLIYFSYDVKMKEKGDIPEGYSVSREKKERFSLILESASTNQTSMYLCASSLTGGEETQYFGPGTRLLVL.

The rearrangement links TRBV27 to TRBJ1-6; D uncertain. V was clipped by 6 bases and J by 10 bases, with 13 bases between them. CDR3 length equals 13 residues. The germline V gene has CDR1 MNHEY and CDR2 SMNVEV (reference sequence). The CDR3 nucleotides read TGTGCCAGCAGATCTTTTGGACTCTCACCCCTCCACTTT. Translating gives CASRSFGLSPLHF.

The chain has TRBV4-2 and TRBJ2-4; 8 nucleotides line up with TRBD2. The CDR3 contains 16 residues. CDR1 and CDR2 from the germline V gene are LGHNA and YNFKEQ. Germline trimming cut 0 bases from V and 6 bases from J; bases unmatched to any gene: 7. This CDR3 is CASSQDPGGAGNIQYF. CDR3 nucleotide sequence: TGTGCCAGCAGCCAAGATCCGGGAGGGGCGGGAAACATTCAGTACTTC.

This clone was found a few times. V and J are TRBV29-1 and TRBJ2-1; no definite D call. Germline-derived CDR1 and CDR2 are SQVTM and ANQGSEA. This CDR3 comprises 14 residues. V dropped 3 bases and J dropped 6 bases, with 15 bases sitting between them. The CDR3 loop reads CSVDIGLESNEQFF. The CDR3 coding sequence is TGCAGCGTTGATATTGGGCTAGAAAGCAATGAGCAGTTCTTC.

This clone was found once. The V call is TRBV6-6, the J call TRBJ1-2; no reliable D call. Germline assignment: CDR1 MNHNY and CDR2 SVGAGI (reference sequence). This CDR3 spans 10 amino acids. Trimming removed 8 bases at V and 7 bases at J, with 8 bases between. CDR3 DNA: TGTGCCAGCGGGCCGGGTGGCTACACCTTC. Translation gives CASGPGGYTF.

The chain's CDR3 is CASSTLWGPHEQYF. CDR3 nucleotides: TGTGCCAGCAGCACCCTTTGGGGGCCCCACGAGCAGTACTTC. The chain uses TRBV27 and TRBJ2-7, with D possibly matching TRBD1 (6 bases). Trimming shortened V by 6 bases and J by 5 bases, and 17 bases separated the two germline ends. The CDR3 is made up of 14 amino acids. Per the germline V gene, CDR1 is MNHEY and CDR2 is SMNVEV (reference sequence).

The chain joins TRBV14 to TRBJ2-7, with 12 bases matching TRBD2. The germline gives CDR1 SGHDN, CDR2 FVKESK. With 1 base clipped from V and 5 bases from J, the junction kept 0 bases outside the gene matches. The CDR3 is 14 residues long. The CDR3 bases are TGTGCCAGCAGCCAAGGGACTAGCGGGAACGAGCAGTACTTC. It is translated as CASSQGTSGNEQYF.

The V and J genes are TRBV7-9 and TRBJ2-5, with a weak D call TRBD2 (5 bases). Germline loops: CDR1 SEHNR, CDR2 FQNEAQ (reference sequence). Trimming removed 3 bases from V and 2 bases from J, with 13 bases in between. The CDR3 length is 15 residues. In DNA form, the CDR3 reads TGTGCCAGCAGCTTCATTGGGAGTCCACAAGAGACCCAGTACTTC. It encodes CASSFIGSPQETQYF.

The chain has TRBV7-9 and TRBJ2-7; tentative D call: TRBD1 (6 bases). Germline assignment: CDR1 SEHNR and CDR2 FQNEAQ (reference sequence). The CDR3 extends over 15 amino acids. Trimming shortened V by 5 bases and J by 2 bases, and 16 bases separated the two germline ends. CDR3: CASSPTRTATYEQYV. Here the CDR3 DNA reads TGTGCCAGCAGCCCTACCCGGACAGCCACCTACGAGCAGTACGTC.

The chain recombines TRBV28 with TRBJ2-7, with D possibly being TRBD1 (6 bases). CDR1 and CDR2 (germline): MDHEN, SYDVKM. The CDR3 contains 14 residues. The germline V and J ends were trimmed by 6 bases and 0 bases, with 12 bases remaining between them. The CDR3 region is CASSGTSSSYEQYV. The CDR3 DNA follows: TGTGCCAGCAGCGGGACATCGAGCTCCTACGAGCAGTACGTC.

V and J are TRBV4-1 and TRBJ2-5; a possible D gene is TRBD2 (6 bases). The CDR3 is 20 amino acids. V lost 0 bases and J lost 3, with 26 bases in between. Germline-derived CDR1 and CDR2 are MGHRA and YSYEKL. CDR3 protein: CASSQDSVAVGAEYEETQYF. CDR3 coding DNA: TGCGCCAGCAGCCAAGATTCTGTAGCGGTCGGAGCCGAATATGAAGAGACCCAGTACTTC.

CDR3: CASSEPAGLFYNEQFF. CDR3 nucleotide sequence: TGTGCCAGCAGTGAACCAGCGGGTTTATTCTACAATGAGCAGTTCTTC. V gene TRBV6-1 combines with J gene TRBJ2-1; tentatively, D is TRBD2 (6 bases). Germline V gene sequence: CDR1 MNHNS, CDR2 SASEGT. The V end was cut by 2 bases, the J end by 3 bases, with 14 bases between. The CDR3 is 16 amino acids.

CDR3 in amino acids: CASSDLLWGDTDTQYF. In DNA form, the CDR3 reads TGTGCCAGCAGTGACCTACTGTGGGGGGACACAGATACGCAGTATTTT. The V gene is TRBV28, the J gene TRBJ2-3; tentative D call: TRBD2 (6 bases). This CDR3 spans 16 amino acids. With 5 bases removed from V and 2 bases from J, the gap between germline ends came to 17 bases. Germline values: CDR1 MDHEN, CDR2 SYDVKM.

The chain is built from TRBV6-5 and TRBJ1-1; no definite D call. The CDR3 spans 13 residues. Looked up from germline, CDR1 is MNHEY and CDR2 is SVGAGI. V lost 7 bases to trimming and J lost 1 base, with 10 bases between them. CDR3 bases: TGTGCCAGCAATCAATTGGGGAACACTGAAGCTTTCTTT. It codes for CASNQLGNTEAFF.

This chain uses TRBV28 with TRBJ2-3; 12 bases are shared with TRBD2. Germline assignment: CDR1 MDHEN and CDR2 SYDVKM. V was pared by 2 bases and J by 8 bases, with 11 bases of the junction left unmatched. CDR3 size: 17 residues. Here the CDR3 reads CASSLTLAGGPGGTQYF. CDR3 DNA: TGTGCCAGCAGTTTAACCCTAGCGGGAGGGCCGGGGGGTACGCAGTATTTT.

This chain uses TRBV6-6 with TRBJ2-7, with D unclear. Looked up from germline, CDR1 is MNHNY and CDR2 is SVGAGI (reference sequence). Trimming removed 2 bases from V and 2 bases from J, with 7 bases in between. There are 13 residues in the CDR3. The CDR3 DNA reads TGTGCCAGCAGTTACGGCACTCCCTACGAGCAGTACGTC. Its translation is CASSYGTPYEQYV.

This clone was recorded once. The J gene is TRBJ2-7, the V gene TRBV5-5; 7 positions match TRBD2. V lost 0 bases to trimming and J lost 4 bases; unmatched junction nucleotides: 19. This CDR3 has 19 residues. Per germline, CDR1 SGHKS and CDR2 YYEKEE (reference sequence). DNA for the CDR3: TGTGCCAGCAGCTTGGCCTCCAGACTAGACGGAGCGGGGCTTTACGAGCAGTACTTC. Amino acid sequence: CASSLASRLDGAGLYEQYF. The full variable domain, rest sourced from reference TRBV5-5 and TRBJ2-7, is DAGVTQSPTHLIKTRGQQVTLRCSPISGHKSVSWYQQVLGQGPQFIFQYYEKEERGRGNFPDRFSARQFPNYSSELNVNALLLGDSALYLCASSLASRLDGAGLYEQYFGPGTRLTVT.

DNA of the CDR3: TGTGCCAGCAGCCAGAGCCCAGGTGGGAATGAAAAACTGTTTTTT. The encoded protein is CASSQSPGGNEKLFF. The chain has TRBV27 and TRBJ1-4; no clear D. Germline assignment: CDR1 MNHEY and CDR2 SMNVEV (reference sequence). The V and J ends lost 6 bases and 5 bases respectively, with 16 bases between them. The CDR3 is 15 amino acids.

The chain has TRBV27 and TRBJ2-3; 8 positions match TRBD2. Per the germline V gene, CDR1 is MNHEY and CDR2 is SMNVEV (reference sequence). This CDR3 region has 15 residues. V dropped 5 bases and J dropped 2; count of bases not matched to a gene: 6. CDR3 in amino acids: CASSPSREATDTQYF. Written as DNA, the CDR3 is TGTGCCAGCAGTCCCTCGCGGGAGGCCACAGATACGCAGTATTTT.

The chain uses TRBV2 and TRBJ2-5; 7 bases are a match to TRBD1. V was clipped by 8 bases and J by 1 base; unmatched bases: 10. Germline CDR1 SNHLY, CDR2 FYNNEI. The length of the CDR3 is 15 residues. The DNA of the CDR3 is TGTGCCAGCTATGACGGACAGGACTCCCAAGAGACCCAGTACTTC. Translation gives CASYDGQDSQETQYF.

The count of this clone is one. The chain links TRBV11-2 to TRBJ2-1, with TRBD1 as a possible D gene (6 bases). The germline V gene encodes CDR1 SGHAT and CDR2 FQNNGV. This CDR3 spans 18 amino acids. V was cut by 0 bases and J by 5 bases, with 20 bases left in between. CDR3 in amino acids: CASSLDGWGPYYNNEQFF. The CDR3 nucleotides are TGTGCCAGCAGCTTAGATGGGTGGGGGCCATACTACAACAATGAGCAGTTCTTC.